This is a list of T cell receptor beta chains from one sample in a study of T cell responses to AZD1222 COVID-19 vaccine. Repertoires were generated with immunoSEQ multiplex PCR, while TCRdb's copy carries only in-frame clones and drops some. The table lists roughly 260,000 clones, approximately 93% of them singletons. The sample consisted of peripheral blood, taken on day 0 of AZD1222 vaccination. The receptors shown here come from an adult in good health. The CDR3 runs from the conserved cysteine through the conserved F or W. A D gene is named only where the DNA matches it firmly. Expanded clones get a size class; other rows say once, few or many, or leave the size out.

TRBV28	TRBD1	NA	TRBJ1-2	TGTGCCAGCACCGCGGCGACAGGGCGTAACTATGGCTACACCTTC	CASTAATGRNYGYTF
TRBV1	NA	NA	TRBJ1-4	TGCACCAGCAGCCCACCATCCACGGGACAGGGGGTGGAAAAACTGTTTTTT	CTSSPPSTGQGVEKLFF
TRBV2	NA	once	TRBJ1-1	TGTGCCGGAGATTTAGGGAACACTGAAGCTTTCTTT	CAGDLGNTEAFF
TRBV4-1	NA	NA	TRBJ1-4	TGCGCCAGCAGCCAAGAACGTCCGGGGGCGGGGGAAAAACTGTTTTTT	CASSQERPGAGEKLFF
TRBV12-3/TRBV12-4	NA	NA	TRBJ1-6	TGTGCCAGCAAGGGCAATAATTCACCCCTCCACTTT	CASKGNNSPLHF
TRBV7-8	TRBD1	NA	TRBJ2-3	TGTGCCAGCAGATCCGGGACAGGGGGCTTGGATACGCAGTATTTT	CASRSGTGGLDTQYF
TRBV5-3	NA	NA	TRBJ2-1	TGTGCCAGAAGCCCCTCGAGGAATGAGCAGCTCTTC	CARSPSRNEQLF
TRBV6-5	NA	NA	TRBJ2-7	TGTGCCAGCAGTTACGGCCCAACAGGAGGGGCCTACGAGCAGTACTTC	CASSYGPTGGAYEQYF
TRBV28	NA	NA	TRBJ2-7	NA	CASSFALGTTGSPGGF
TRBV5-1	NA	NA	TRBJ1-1	TGCGCCAGCAGCTTGAACGTAGGTGGAACTGAAGCTTTCTTT	CASSLNVGGTEAFF
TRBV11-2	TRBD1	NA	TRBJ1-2	TGTGCCAGCAGCTTCCCAAGAGACAGGGGCTATGGCTACACCTTC	CASSFPRDRGYGYTF
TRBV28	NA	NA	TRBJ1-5	TGTGCCAGCAGTTTTAGTTATCAGCCCCAGCATTTT	CASSFSYQPQHF
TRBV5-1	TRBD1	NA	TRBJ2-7	TGCGCCAGCAGCTCAGGACAGGGGTCCTACGAGCAGTACTTC	CASSSGQGSYEQYF
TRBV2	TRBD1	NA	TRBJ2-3	TGTGCCAGCAGTGAAAACAGGGGGCCAGATACGCAGTATTTT	CASSENRGPDTQYF
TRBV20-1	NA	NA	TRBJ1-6	TGCAGTGCTAGTAACACCCTCTCCTATAATTCACCCCTCCACTTT	CSASNTLSYNSPLHF
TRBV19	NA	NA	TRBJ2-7	TGTGCCAGTAGTATAGACGGGAGCTCCTACGAGCAGTACTTC	CASSIDGSSYEQYF
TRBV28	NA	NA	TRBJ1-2	TGTGCCAGCAGTTCCGTAACAGAGTCCTATGGCTACACCTTC	CASSSVTESYGYTF
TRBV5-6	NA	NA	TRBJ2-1	TGTGCCAGCAGCTTGGAAACTAGCCTCGGCTACAATGAGCAGTTCTTC	CASSLETSLGYNEQFF
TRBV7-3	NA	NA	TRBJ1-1	TGTGCCAGCAGCTTAAAAGGAGACACTGAAGCTTTCTTT	CASSLKGDTEAFF
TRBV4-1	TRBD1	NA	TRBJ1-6	TGCGCCAGCAGCCAAGCCGGGACAGGGGGGAGGGGTTATTCACCCCTCCACTTT	CASSQAGTGGRGYSPLHF
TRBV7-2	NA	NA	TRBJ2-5	TGTGCCAGTCTCGGACAGAACCAAGAGACCCAGTACTTC	CASLGQNQETQYF
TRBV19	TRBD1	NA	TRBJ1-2	TGTGCCAGTAGTACCGGGACAGCTAACTATGGCTACACCTTC	CASSTGTANYGYTF
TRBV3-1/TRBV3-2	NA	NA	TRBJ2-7	TGTGCCAGCAGCCAAATGGGTAGGGCGGGTGAGCAGTACTTC	CASSQMGRAGEQYF
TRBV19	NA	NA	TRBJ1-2	TGTGCCAGTATTATAGATATTGAGGCACGACTCTATGGCTACACCTTC	CASIIDIEARLYGYTF
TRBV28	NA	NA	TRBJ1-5	TGTGCCACCGAAGGACCGATAAGCAATCAGCCCCAGCATTTT	CATEGPISNQPQHF
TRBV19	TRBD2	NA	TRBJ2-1	TGTGCCAGTAGTATCAAGTCGGGGGGGAATGAGCAGTTCTTC	CASSIKSGGNEQFF
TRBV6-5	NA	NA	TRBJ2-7	TGTGCCAGCAGGGACTACTCCTACGAGCAGTACTTC	CASRDYSYEQYF
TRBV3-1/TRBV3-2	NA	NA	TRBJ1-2	TGTGCCAGCAGCTCACACAGGGCCCGCTACACCTTC	CASSSHRARYTF